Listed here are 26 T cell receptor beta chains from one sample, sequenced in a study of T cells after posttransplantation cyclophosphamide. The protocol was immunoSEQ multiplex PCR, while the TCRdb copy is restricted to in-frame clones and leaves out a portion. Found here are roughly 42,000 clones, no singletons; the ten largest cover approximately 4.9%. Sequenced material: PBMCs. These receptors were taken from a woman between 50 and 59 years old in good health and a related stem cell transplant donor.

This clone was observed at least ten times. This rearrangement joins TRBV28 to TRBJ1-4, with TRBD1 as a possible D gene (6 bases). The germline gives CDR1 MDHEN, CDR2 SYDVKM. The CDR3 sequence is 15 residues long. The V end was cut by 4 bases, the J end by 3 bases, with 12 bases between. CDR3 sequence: CASSSYRAPNEKLFF. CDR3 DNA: TGTGCCAGCAGTTCCTACAGGGCCCCTAATGAAAAACTGTTTTTT. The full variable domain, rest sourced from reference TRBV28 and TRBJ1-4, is DVKVTQSSRYLVKRTGEKVFLECVQDMDHENMFWYRQDPGLGLRLIYFSYDVKMKEKGDIPEGYSVSREKKERFSLILESASTNQTSMYLCASSSYRAPNEKLFFGSGTQLSVL.

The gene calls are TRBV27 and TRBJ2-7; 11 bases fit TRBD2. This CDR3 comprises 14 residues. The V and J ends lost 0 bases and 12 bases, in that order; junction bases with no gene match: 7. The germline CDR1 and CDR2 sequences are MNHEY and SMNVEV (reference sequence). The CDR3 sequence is CASSLSPTSGAVYF. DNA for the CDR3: TGTGCCAGCAGTTTATCCCCGACTAGCGGGGCGGTGTACTTC.

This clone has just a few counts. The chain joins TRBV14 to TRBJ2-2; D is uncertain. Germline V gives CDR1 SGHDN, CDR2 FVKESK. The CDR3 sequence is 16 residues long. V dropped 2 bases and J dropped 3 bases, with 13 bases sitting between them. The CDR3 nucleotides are TGTGCCAGCAGCCAACTAAGAATTCGGGACACCGGGGAGCTGTTTTTT. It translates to CASSQLRIRDTGELFF.

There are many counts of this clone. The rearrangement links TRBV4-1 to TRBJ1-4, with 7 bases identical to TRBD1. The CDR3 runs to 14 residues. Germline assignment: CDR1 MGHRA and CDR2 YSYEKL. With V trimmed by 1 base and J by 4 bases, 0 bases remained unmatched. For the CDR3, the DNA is TGCGCCAGCAGCCAAGGGGACAGTAATGAAAAACTGTTTTTT. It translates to CASSQGDSNEKLFF.

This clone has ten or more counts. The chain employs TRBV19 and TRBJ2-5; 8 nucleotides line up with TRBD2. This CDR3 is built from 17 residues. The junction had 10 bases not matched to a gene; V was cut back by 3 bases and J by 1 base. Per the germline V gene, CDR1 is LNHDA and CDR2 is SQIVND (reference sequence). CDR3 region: CASSMSSGGPLQETQYF. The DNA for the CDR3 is TGTGCCAGTAGTATGTCCAGCGGGGGACCCCTCCAAGAGACCCAGTACTTC. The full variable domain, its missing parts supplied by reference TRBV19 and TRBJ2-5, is DGGITQSPKYLFRKEGQNVTLSCEQNLNHDAMYWYRQDPGQGLRLIYYSQIVNDFQKGDIAEGYSVSREKKESFPLTVTSAQKNPTAFYLCASSMSSGGPLQETQYFGPGTRLLVL.

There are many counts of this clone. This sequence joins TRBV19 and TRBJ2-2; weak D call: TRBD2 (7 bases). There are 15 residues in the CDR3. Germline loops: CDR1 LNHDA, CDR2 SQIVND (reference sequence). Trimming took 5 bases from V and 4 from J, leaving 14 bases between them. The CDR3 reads CASSRGALGTGELFF. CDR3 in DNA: TGTGCCAGTAGTCGGGGGGCCCTAGGCACCGGGGAGCTGTTTTTT.

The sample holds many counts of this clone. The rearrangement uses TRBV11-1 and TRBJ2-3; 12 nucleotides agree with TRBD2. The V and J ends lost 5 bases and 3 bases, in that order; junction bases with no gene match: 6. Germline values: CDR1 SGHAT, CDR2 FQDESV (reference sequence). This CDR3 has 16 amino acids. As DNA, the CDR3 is TGTGCCAGCAGCCCAAGACTAGCGGGGGATACAGATACGCAGTATTTT. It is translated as CASSPRLAGDTDTQYF. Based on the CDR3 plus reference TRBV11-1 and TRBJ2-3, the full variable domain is EAEVAQSPRYKITEKSQAVAFWCDPISGHATLYWYRQILGQGPELLVQFQDESVVDDSQLPKDRFSAERLKGVDSTLKIQPAELGDSAMYLCASSPRLAGDTDTQYFGPGTRLTVL.

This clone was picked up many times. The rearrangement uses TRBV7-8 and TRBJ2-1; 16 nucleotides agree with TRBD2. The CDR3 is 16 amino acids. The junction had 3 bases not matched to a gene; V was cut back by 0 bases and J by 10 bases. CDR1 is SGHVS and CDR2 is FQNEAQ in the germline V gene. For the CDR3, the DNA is TGTGCCAGCAGCTTAGCTGGGACTAGCGGGAGGGGAGAGCAGTTCTTC. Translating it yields CASSLAGTSGRGEQFF.

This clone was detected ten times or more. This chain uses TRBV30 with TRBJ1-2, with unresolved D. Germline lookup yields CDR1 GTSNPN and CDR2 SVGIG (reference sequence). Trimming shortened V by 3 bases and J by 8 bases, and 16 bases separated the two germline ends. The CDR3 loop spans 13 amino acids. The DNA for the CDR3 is TGTGCCTGGAGGAACCCGGTCGGTAAGGGCTACACCTTC. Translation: CAWRNPVGKGYTF.

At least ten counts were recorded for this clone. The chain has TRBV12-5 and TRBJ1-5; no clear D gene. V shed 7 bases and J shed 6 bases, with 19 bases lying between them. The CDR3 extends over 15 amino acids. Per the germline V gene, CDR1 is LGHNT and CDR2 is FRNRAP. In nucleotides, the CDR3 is TGTGCTAGTGTCAAATTTGAGGGCCTCGGTCAGCCCCAGCATTTT. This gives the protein CASVKFEGLGQPQHF.

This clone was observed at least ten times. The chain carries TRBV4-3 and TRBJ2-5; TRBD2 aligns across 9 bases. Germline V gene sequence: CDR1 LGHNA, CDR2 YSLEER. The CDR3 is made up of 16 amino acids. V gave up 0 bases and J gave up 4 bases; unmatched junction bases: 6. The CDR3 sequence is CASSQEWLAGRETQYF. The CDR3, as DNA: TGCGCCAGCAGCCAAGAGTGGCTAGCGGGGCGAGAGACCCAGTACTTC.

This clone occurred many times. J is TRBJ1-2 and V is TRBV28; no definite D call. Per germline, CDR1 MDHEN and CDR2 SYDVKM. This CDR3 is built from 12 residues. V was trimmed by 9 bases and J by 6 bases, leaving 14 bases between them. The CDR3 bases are TGTGCCAGTCAAACGGGAAACCATGGCTACACCTTC. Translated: CASQTGNHGYTF.

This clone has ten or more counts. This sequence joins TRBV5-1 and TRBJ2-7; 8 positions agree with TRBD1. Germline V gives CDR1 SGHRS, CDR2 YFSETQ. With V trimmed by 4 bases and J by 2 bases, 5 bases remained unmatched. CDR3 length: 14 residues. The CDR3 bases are TGCGCCAGCAGCAGCCGACAGGGGCCCTACGAGCAGTACTTC. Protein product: CASSSRQGPYEQYF.

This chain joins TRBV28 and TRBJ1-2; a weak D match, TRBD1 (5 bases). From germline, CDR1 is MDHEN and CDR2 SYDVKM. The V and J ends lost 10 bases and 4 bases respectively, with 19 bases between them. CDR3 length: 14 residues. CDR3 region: CATRLRVSFYGYTF. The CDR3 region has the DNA TGTGCCACGCGACTCAGGGTGTCTTTCTATGGCTACACCTTC.

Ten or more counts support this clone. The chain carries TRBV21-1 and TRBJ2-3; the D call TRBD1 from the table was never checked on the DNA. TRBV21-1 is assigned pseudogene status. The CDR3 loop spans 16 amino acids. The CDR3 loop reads CASSKLPQGAGDTQYF. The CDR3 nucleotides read TGTGCCAGCAGCAAATTACCACAGGGGGCGGGAGATACGCAGTATTTT.

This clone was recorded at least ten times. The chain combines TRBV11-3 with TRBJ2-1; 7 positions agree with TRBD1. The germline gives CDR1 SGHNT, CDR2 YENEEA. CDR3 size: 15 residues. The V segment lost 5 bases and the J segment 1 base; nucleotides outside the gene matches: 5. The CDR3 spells CASSLQGISYNEQFF. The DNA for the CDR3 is TGTGCCAGCAGCCTACAGGGGATTTCCTACAATGAGCAGTTCTTC.

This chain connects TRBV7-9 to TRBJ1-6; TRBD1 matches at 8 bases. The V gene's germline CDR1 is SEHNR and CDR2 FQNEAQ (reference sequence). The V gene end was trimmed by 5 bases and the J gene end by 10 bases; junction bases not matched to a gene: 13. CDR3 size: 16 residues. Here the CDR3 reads CASSHRRTGIESPLHF. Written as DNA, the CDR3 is TGTGCCAGCAGCCATCGACGGACAGGGATAGAATCACCCCTCCACTTT.

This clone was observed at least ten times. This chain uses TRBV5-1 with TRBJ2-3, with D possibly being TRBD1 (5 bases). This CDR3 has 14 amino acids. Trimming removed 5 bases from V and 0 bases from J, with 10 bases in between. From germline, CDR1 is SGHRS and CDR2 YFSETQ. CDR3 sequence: CASRGATSTDTQYF. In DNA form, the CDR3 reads TGCGCCAGCAGAGGGGCAACTAGCACAGATACGCAGTATTTT.

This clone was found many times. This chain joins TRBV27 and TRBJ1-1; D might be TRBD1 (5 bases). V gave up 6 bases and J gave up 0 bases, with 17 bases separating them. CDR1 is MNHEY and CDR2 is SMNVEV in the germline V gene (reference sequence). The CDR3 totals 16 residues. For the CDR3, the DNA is TGTGCCAGCAGATCGGGCCCGGGGGGTTTGAACACTGAAGCTTTCTTT. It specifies CASRSGPGGLNTEAFF.

The CDR3 DNA is TGTGCCAGCAGCTCCCCACAGGGGGCGAGAAGCAATCAGCCCCAGCATTTT. It translates to CASSSPQGARSNQPQHF. The rearrangement uses TRBV7-2 and TRBJ1-5; 9 bases are shared with TRBD1. The CDR3 spans 17 residues. CDR1 and CDR2 (germline): SGHTA, FQGNSA. J was trimmed by 1 base and V by 4 bases; bases with no gene match: 8.

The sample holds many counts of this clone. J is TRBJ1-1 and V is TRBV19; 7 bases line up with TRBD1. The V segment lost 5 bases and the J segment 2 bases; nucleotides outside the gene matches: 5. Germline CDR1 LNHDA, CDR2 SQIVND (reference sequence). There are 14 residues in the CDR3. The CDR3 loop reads CASSRQGTNTEAFF. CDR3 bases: TGTGCCAGTAGTCGACAGGGAACTAACACTGAAGCTTTCTTT. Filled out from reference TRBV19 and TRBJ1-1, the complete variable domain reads DGGITQSPKYLFRKEGQNVTLSCEQNLNHDAMYWYRQDPGQGLRLIYYSQIVNDFQKGDIAEGYSVSREKKESFPLTVTSAQKNPTAFYLCASSRQGTNTEAFFGQGTRLTVV.

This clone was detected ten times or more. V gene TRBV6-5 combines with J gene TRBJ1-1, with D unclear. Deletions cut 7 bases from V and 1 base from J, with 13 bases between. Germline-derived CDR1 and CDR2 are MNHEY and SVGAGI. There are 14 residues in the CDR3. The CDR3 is CASTTPGWNTEAFF. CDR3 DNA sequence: TGTGCCAGCACCACCCCGGGATGGAACACTGAAGCTTTCTTT.

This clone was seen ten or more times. This CDR3 reads CASSISVGVPMGDTQYF. In nucleotides, the CDR3 is TGTGCCAGTAGTATTAGTGTGGGAGTCCCCATGGGGGATACGCAGTATTTT. This rearrangement joins TRBV19 to TRBJ2-3, with TRBD2 as a possible D gene (5 bases). The CDR3 covers 17 residues. V was trimmed by 3 bases and J by 6 bases, leaving 22 bases between them. Germline V gene data show CDR1 as LNHDA and CDR2 as SQIVND (reference sequence).

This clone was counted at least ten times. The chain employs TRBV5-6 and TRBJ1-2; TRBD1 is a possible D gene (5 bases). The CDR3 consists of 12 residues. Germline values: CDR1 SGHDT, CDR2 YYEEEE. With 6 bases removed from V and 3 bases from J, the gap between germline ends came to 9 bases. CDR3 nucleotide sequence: TGTGCCAGCAACGAAGGGGACTATGGCTACACCTTC. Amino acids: CASNEGDYGYTF.

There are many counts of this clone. CDR3 sequence reads: CASSEGGVDTEAFF. In nucleotides, the CDR3 is TGCGCCAGCAGTGAGGGAGGTGTGGACACTGAAGCTTTCTTT. The chain recombines TRBV10-1 with TRBJ1-1; D uncertain. Germline CDR1 and CDR2: WNHNN and SYGVQD (reference sequence). The CDR3 length is 14 residues. V lost 2 bases to trimming and J lost 3 bases, with 10 bases between them.

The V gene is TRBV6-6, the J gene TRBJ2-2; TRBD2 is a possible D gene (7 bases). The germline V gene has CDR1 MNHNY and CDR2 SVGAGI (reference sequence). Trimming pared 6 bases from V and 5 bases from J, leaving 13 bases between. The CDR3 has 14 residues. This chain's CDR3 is CASREGGWTGELFF. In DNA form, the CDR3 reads TGTGCCAGCAGGGAGGGGGGGTGGACCGGGGAGCTGTTTTTT.